This is a list of T cell receptor beta chains from one sample in a study of blood T cell repertoires in COVID-19. The protocol was immunoSEQ multiplex PCR, while the TCRdb copy is restricted to in-frame clones and leaves out a portion. This table holds roughly 570,000 clones, less than 90% found once. Sequenced material: peripheral blood. Source of these receptors: a woman between 50 and 59 years old with COVID-19, enrolled during active disease. Both conserved end residues are trimmed from each CDR3.

CDR3 protein | V gene
ASSFLSGNTIY | TRBV28
ASSSQRDRGTEAF | TRBV5-4
ASSLGQLINGELF | TRBV7-2
ASSLRPGETQY | TRBV9
ASSQDGTSGAGNNEQF | TRBV4-2
ASSLKGAGTEAF | TRBV27
ASSQTLGPESEQY | TRBV3-1/TRBV3-2
ASSLSGGGNTEAF | TRBV7-8
AWSVSGADTQY | TRBV30
ASRGNSAGQPQH | TRBV2
ASSIREGSYGYT | TRBV19
SVYGTGNTEAF | TRBV29-1
ASSSSPKVSSGANVLT | TRBV2
ATQRTGDGYT | TRBV6-5
ASNNRQGYNSPLH | TRBV2
ASSFGQGAAYGYT | TRBV5-5
ASTRGTDTQY | TRBV12-3/TRBV12-4
ASSQGDRANTGELF | TRBV4-1
ASSVSPHEQF | TRBV9
ASSQAGLSNQPQH | TRBV3-1/TRBV3-2
ASSEKGGWTEAF | TRBV6-1
ASSDSRDREAF | TRBV10-2
ASSSGGNLNTEAF | TRBV5-6
ASSPDSDQPQH | TRBV18
AISDPGTSGVYEQY | TRBV10-3